This TCR beta chain comes out of a study of response to subunit inactivated influenza vaccine. This clonotype showed up just a few times. Its antigen remains unknown. This CDR3 contains 13 residues. V was pared by 8 bases and J by 7 bases, with 14 bases between. Findings and caveats of the study: Only a handful of new T cells, the authors suggested, are recruited with each seasonal influenza vaccination.

TCRdb processed the RT-PCR reads anew with MiXCR; each CDR3 protein has one entry. There are roughly 780,000 distinct CDR3 sequences in the sample; under 20% occur only once, and approximately 10% lies in the top ten. This TCR came from a man between 50 and 59 years old who received an inactivated influenza vaccine. The source material was PBMCs from blood, sampled 5 days after vaccination. The genes are TRBV12-3 or TRBV12-4 and TRBJ2-2; D is unclear. As DNA, the CDR3 is TGTGCCAGCGGATTCCACAGTGGCGGGGAGCTGTTTTTT. Translated, it gives CASGFHSGGELFF.